This T cell receptor (beta chain) was retrieved from a study of T-cell memory formation after mild COVID-19. The CDR3 runs 14 residues. V shed 5 bases and J shed 0 bases, with 7 bases lying between them. Germline lookup yields CDR1 MGHDK and CDR2 SYGVNS. In its sample, this clonotype was seen a few times. Antigen: not known. Study-level results: The SARS-CoV-2 specificity of second-wave clones reaching peak at day 37 remained unverified.

The TCR alpha and TCR beta cDNA libraries, bearing sample barcodes and UMIs, were generated by 5'RACE using constant-segment primers. A single record per CDR3 protein comes from TCRdb applying MiXCR to the 5' RACE reads. The data contain roughly 280,000 distinct CDR3 sequences, around 8% of them singletons. V and J are TRBV25-1 and TRBJ2-2; D remains ambiguous. The source is a man between 18 and 35 years old who had mild COVID-19 (a few samples of this study predate the infection). Cell type and time point are not known. The sequenced sample was PBMCs or a T cell subset sorted from them (not recorded which). CDR3 coding DNA: TGTGCCAGCAGTCGGACCTCGAACACCGGGGAGCTGTTTTTT. Its translation: CASSRTSNTGELFF.